The rows below give T cell receptor beta chains drawn from one sample of a study of T cell responses to AZD1222 COVID-19 vaccine. Here immunoSEQ multiplex PCR was the method, and the copy in TCRdb shows in-frame clones only, minus some. The repertoire includes some 180,000 clones, 85% to 95% of them detected once, and 0.8% to 1.3% sits in the top ten. This sample comprised peripheral blood, obtained 28 days after the second dose of the MenACWY control vaccine. These receptor sequences come from an adult who received the MenACWY meningococcal vaccine as a control. Both conserved end residues are part of each CDR3. The D gene is left open where the match is weak. Rows give clone size only sometimes, using once, few, many, or a class for an expanded clone.

D,V,J,size,CDR3,DNA
-,TRBV7-2,TRBJ1-3,once,CASSSASGNTIYF,TGTGCCAGCAGCTCCGCTTCTGGAAACACCATATATTTT
-,TRBV24-1,TRBJ1-2,-,CATSDGQKTFGYTF,TGTGCCACCAGTGATGGACAGAAGACTTTTGGCTACACCTTC
-,TRBV4-1,TRBJ1-2,-,CASSVSPGGVYGYTF,TGCGCCAGCAGTGTATCGCCCGGGGGGGTTTATGGCTACACCTTC
-,TRBV9,TRBJ2-7,-,CASSTRDSYEQYF,TGTGCCAGCAGCACCAGAGACAGCTACGAGCAGTACTTC
-,TRBV7-3,TRBJ2-1,-,CASSSIPGSYNEQFF,TGTGCCAGCAGCTCTATTCCGGGAAGCTACAATGAGCAGTTCTTC
TRBD1,TRBV27,TRBJ1-4,-,CASSSRDRGLLRGEKLFF,TGTGCCAGCAGTTCCCGGGACAGGGGGCTTTTAAGGGGTGAAAAACTGTTTTTT
-,TRBV12-3/TRBV12-4,TRBJ1-1,-,CASSLGQATEAFF,TGTGCCAGCAGTTTGGGGCAGGCTACTGAAGCTTTCTTT
TRBD1,TRBV5-1,TRBJ2-4,once,CASSPGQGANIQYF,TGCGCCAGCAGCCCCGGGCAGGGGGCGAACATTCAGTACTTC
-,TRBV6-5,TRBJ2-5,-,CASSYRGRKETQYF,TGTGCCAGCAGTTACCGGGGCAGGAAAGAGACCCAGTACTTC
-,TRBV27,TRBJ1-1,-,CASSLHQGVNTEAFF,TGTGCCAGCAGTCTCCATCAGGGCGTGAACACTGAAGCTTTCTTT
TRBD1,TRBV10-3,TRBJ2-1,-,CAIFGQGKNEQFF,TGTGCCATATTCGGACAGGGAAAAAATGAGCAGTTCTTC
-,TRBV7-2,TRBJ2-5,-,CASSFSPGRETQYF,TGTGCCAGCAGCTTTTCTCCGGGACGTGAGACCCAGTACTTC
TRBD1,TRBV15,TRBJ1-1,-,CATSTRNRQGNTEAFF,TGTGCCACCAGCACCCGGAATAGACAGGGGAACACTGAAGCTTTCTTT
-,TRBV6-5,TRBJ1-1,-,CASSYGTKGMEAFF,TGTGCCAGCAGTTACGGGACAAAGGGGATGGAAGCTTTCTTT
-,TRBV7-2,TRBJ2-5,few,CASSLQGLGETQYF,TGTGCCAGCAGCTTGCAGGGGTTAGGCGAGACCCAGTACTTC
TRBD1,TRBV7-9,TRBJ2-6,-,CASSLGQGASGANVLTF,TGTGCCAGCAGCTTGGGACAGGGGGCATCTGGGGCCAACGTCCTGACTTTC
TRBD1,TRBV6-1,TRBJ2-7,-,CASSEGQGKAVREQYF,TGTGCCAGCAGTGAGGGACAGGGGAAGGCGGTACGCGAGCAGTACTTC
TRBD2,TRBV5-1,TRBJ2-1,few,CASSSGLAGDEQFF,TGCGCCAGCAGCTCGGGACTAGCGGGGGATGAGCAGTTCTTC
TRBD2,TRBV4-2,TRBJ2-5,-,CASSQDRGAQYF,TGTGCCAGCAGCCAAGATCGGGGGGCCCAGTACTTC
TRBD2,TRBV4-1,TRBJ2-3,-,CASSLSSGPSTDTQYF,TGCGCCAGCAGCCTATCTAGCGGACCTAGCACAGATACGCAGTATTTT
-,TRBV29-1,TRBJ1-1,-,CSVRTGLDTEAFF,TGCAGCGTTAGAACAGGGCTCGACACTGAAGCTTTCTTT
-,TRBV6-5,TRBJ2-4,-,CASRQNPLAKNIQYF,TGTGCCAGCAGGCAAAACCCTTTAGCCAAAAACATTCAGTACTTC
-,TRBV6-2/TRBV6-3,TRBJ1-6,few,CASSGQGTSNSPLHF,TGTGCCAGCAGTGGTCAGGGGACCTCTAATTCACCCCTCCACTTT
-,TRBV6-5,TRBJ1-2,once,CASSLTGYGYTF,TGTGCCAGCAGCCTGACTGGGTATGGCTACACCTTC
-,TRBV18,TRBJ1-6,once,CASSRLDSGNSPLHF,TGTGCCAGCTCACGATTGGACAGTGGGAATTCACCCCTCCACTTT
-,TRBV7-2,TRBJ2-5,-,CASSFVRNQETQYF,TGTGCCAGCAGCTTCGTAAGAAACCAAGAGACCCAGTACTTC
-,TRBV3-1/TRBV3-2,TRBJ2-5,-,CATRGPGETQYF,TGTGCCACGCGGGGACCGGGGGAGACCCAGTACTTC
-,TRBV19,TRBJ2-7,-,CASSINWGHGIPRTYEQYF,TGTGCCAGTAGTATTAATTGGGGTCACGGGATACCCAGAACCTACGAGCAGTACTTC
-,TRBV5-6,TRBJ2-7,-,CASSLREAYEQYF,TGTGCCAGCAGCCTCAGGGAGGCCTACGAGCAGTACTTC
TRBD2,TRBV7-2,TRBJ2-1,once,CASSFMVPQRGRSYNEQFF,TGTGCCAGCAGCTTCATGGTCCCACAGCGGGGGCGGTCCTACAATGAGCAGTTCTTC
TRBD1,TRBV3-1/TRBV3-2,TRBJ2-7,-,CASSRGQVNYEQYF,TGTGCCAGCAGCCGAGGACAGGTCAACTACGAGCAGTACTTC
-,TRBV6-5,TRBJ2-1,-,CASSYSRGSSYNEQFF,TGTGCCAGCAGTTACTCCCGGGGGAGCTCCTACAATGAGCAGTTCTTC
TRBD1,TRBV24-1,TRBJ1-4,-,CATSDRTGETGEKLFF,TGTGCCACCAGTGATCGCACAGGGGAAACTGGTGAAAAACTGTTTTTT
TRBD1,TRBV7-9,TRBJ1-2,-,CASSPYRDRDEHGYTF,TGTGCCAGCAGCCCTTATCGGGACAGGGACGAGCATGGCTACACCTTC
TRBD1,TRBV19,TRBJ1-4,-,CASSIGTGQRTNEKLFF,TGTGCCAGTAGTATAGGGACGGGACAGAGAACTAATGAAAAACTGTTTTTT
-,TRBV7-8,TRBJ1-6,once,CASSLDSGRTGSPLHF,TGTGCCAGCAGCTTAGATTCAGGGCGCACGGGCTCACCCCTCCACTTT
-,TRBV29-1,TRBJ1-1,-,CSVRGGNTEAFF,TGCAGCGTTCGGGGGGGGAACACTGAAGCTTTCTTT
-,TRBV7-2,TRBJ1-4,-,CASSLRLWENQKLFF,TGTGCCAGCAGCTTGCGCCTCTGGGAGAATCAAAAACTGTTTTTT
-,TRBV4-3,TRBJ1-2,once,CASSQGGTLAGYGYTF,TGCGCCAGCAGCCAAGGAGGGACCCTAGCAGGCTATGGCTACACCTTC